This T cell receptor beta chain emerged from a study of T cells in Graves' hyperthyroidism and ophthalmopathy. On the study more broadly: The authors collected peripheral blood at initial diagnosis, before any treatment. Whole-study results and caveats: Expanded thyroid clonotypes (above 0.001) were mostly also found in blood.

For ophthalmopathy patients, the Clinical Activity Score was at least 3 and the NOSPECS grade at least 4; duration was under 3 months. The CDR3 covers 15 residues. Trimming removed 4 bases at V and 6 bases at J, with 16 bases between. Germline V lookup: CDR1 KGHDR, CDR2 SFDVKD. What was amplified from RNA transcripts were TCR beta CDR3 regions. RT-PCR in the first round (using the HTBI primer set) targeted the TCR CDR3. In TCRdb, the multiplex PCR reads were re-called with MiXCR into one record per CDR3 protein. The data show hundreds of thousands of distinct CDR3 sequences, roughly 14% seen once. As to this clonotype: What it binds is unknown.

This clonotype was sampled from a man younger than 35 with Graves' ophthalmopathy. The chain joins TRBV24-1 to TRBJ2-3; D may be TRBD1 or TRBD2 (5 bases each). Sequencing input: blood. The CDR3 is CATSESGPKGDTQYF. The DNA of the CDR3 is TGTGCCACCAGTGAATCGGGGCCGAAGGGGGATACGCAGTATTTT.